The clone carrying this T cell receptor beta chain has a single count. The data are from a study of T cell changes during pregnancy in multiple sclerosis. Repertoires were generated with immunoSEQ multiplex PCR, while TCRdb's copy carries only in-frame clones and drops some. The data show 80,000 to 130,000 clones, approximately 94% seen once. CDR3 length: 20 amino acids. The V segment lost 0 bases and the J segment 1 base; nucleotides outside the gene matches: 17. CDR1 and CDR2 from the germline V gene are GTSNPN and SVGIG (reference sequence). Sequences were derived from peripheral blood, sampled before pregnancy. The chain combines TRBV30 with TRBJ2-1; TRBD1 matches 8 bases. This TCR came from a female donor with multiple sclerosis, enrolled in a pregnancy study. The CDR3 here is CAWSVSPSRTGSISYNEQFF. The CDR3 DNA sequence: TGTGCCTGGAGTGTATCCCCCAGCAGGACAGGGAGTATTTCCTACAATGAGCAGTTCTTC.